This passage covers 32 T cell receptor beta chains from one sample sequenced in a study of early T cells in non-severe SARS-CoV-2 infection. TCRdb recomputed calls from the 5' RACE reads with MiXCR, one row per CDR3 protein. Found here are around 33,000 distinct CDR3 sequences, more than 5% of them singletons; the top ten hold around 7%. Sequencing used whole blood. Source of these receptors: an adult who was a healthcare worker with PCR-confirmed SARS-CoV-2 infection or an uninfected control (not recorded which).

This chain joins TRBV7-9 and TRBJ1-6; TRBD1 agrees at 7 bases. The ends lost 5 bases at V and 8 bases at J; junction bases unmatched: 9. Germline V gene sequence: CDR1 SEHNR, CDR2 FQNEAQ (reference sequence). The CDR3 covers 15 residues. This chain's CDR3 is CASSDRQGGDSPLHF. CDR3 sequence (DNA): TGTGCCAGCAGCGACCGACAGGGAGGGGATTCACCCCTCCACTTT.

This clonotype was seen at least ten times. The chain recombines TRBV30 with TRBJ1-3; D gene unclear. Trimming removed 3 bases at V and 1 base at J, with 10 bases between. CDR1 and CDR2 (germline): GTSNPN, SVGIG (reference sequence). The CDR3 has 14 amino acids. CDR3 in DNA: TGTGCCTGGAGCGGAGACAAATCTGGAAACACCATATATTTT. This codes for CAWSGDKSGNTIYF.

This clonotype was seen many times. V gene TRBV20-1 combines with J gene TRBJ1-5; 9 bases are a match to TRBD1. J was trimmed by 6 bases and V by 2 bases; bases with no gene match: 5. The length of the CDR3 is 14 residues. Germline V gene sequence: CDR1 DFQATT, CDR2 SNEGSKA (reference sequence). In nucleotides, the CDR3 is TGCAGTGCTAGAACAGGGGGCATAGGTCAGCCCCAGCATTTT. This sequence encodes CSARTGGIGQPQHF.

This clonotype is termed medium-sized. The chain recombines TRBV29-1 with TRBJ1-1, with no clear D. From germline, CDR1 is SQVTM and CDR2 ANQGSEA. Trimming cost V 4 bases and J 3 bases, with 3 bases left between them. The CDR3 is 10 residues long. The CDR3 loop is CSVADTEAFF. In nucleotides, the CDR3 is TGCAGCGTTGCGGACACTGAAGCTTTCTTT.

This clonotype was detected ten times or more. J is TRBJ1-5 and V is TRBV5-1; 9 bases map to TRBD1. The germline V gene encodes CDR1 SGHRS and CDR2 YFSETQ. The CDR3 consists of 16 residues. J was trimmed by 1 base and V by 0 bases; bases with no gene match: 2. In DNA form, the CDR3 reads TGCGCCAGCAGCTTGGGGGACAGGGAAAGCAATCAGCCCCAGCATTTT. The encoded protein is CASSLGDRESNQPQHF.

This clonotype was counted many times. The chain links TRBV18 to TRBJ1-5, with D perhaps TRBD1 (5 bases). The CDR3 runs to 13 residues. Germline CDR1 is KGHSH and CDR2 is LQKENI. V lost 2 bases, J lost 7 bases, and 9 bases lay in between. The chain's CDR3 is CASSPGGRQPQHF. The CDR3 DNA sequence: TGTGCCAGCTCACCAGGGGGTAGGCAGCCCCAGCATTTT.

V gene TRBV5-1 combines with J gene TRBJ2-5; D is perhaps TRBD1 (5 bases). The germline gives CDR1 SGHRS, CDR2 YFSETQ. V was pared by 4 bases and J by 2 bases, with 12 bases between. There are 14 residues in the CDR3. The CDR3 reads CASSRNQGQETQYF. In DNA, the CDR3 is TGCGCCAGCAGCCGGAATCAGGGTCAAGAGACCCAGTACTTC.

This clonotype has ten or more counts. The J gene is TRBJ2-3, the V gene TRBV3-2. TRBV3-2 is given as a pseudogene. CDR3 length: 14 amino acids. DNA for the CDR3: TGTGCCAGCAGCCAAGAAGGGTTTACAGATACGCAGTATTTT. Its translation: CASSQEGFTDTQYF.

The J gene is TRBJ2-3, the V gene TRBV27; TRBD2 aligns across 8 bases. Looked up from germline, CDR1 is MNHEY and CDR2 is SMNVEV (reference sequence). The CDR3 is 14 residues long. J gave up 5 bases and V 5 bases, and 6 bases lay outside the gene matches. CDR3 DNA: TGTGCCAGCAGTACCCTAGCGGGTGTAGATACGCAGTATTTT. Encoded protein: CASSTLAGVDTQYF.

This clonotype was observed many times. This chain links TRBV28 with TRBJ2-5, with 12 bases lining up with TRBD2. The trim removed 10 bases at V and 5 bases at J, leaving 8 bases unmatched. This CDR3 spans 14 amino acids. Germline CDR1 MDHEN, CDR2 SYDVKM. CDR3 sequence: CATQSSGGAETQYF. As DNA, the CDR3 is TGTGCCACCCAGTCTAGCGGGGGGGCGGAGACCCAGTACTTC.

This clonotype appeared many times. The V gene is TRBV6-5, the J gene TRBJ1-5; D may be TRBD1 (5 bases). V lost 8 bases and J lost 7, with 12 bases in between. This CDR3 has 12 amino acids. Germline CDR1 and CDR2: MNHEY and SVGAGI. The CDR3 here is CASYTRGQPQHF. The CDR3 nucleotides are TGTGCCAGCTACACGAGGGGACAGCCCCAGCATTTT.

In this sample, this clonotype turned up many times. This chain joins TRBV20-1 and TRBJ2-5; D remains ambiguous. The CDR3 runs to 11 residues. Per the germline V gene, CDR1 is DFQATT and CDR2 is SNEGSKA (reference sequence). The ends were cut back, 5 bases at V and 3 bases at J, with 7 bases in the middle. CDR3 sequence reads: CSAAREETQYF. The CDR3 DNA follows: TGCAGTGCTGCCCGCGAAGAGACCCAGTACTTC.

Ten or more counts support this clonotype. The chain is built from TRBV6-2 or TRBV6-3 and TRBJ2-7, with a weak D call TRBD1 (6 bases). CDR3 length: 15 residues. The germline V gene has CDR1 MNHEY and CDR2 SVGEGT. Trimming removed 7 bases at V and 7 bases at J, with 23 bases between. CDR3 sequence reads: CASIDRDIPIGEQYF. The CDR3 DNA reads TGTGCCAGCATCGACCGGGACATCCCTATCGGGGAGCAGTACTTC.

The chain employs TRBV3-1 and TRBJ1-1; 12 bases are shared with TRBD1. V lost 0 bases to trimming and J lost 11 bases; unmatched junction nucleotides: 7. This CDR3 spans 15 amino acids. Germline CDR1 reads LGHDT; CDR2 reads YNNKEL (reference sequence). The CDR3 DNA sequence: TGTGCCAGCAGCCAAGATTGGGGACAGGGGGCGCCGGCTTTCTTT. Encoded protein: CASSQDWGQGAPAFF.

The rearrangement uses TRBV6-2 or TRBV6-3 and TRBJ2-1; D is uncertain. CDR1 and CDR2 from the germline V gene are MNHEY and SVGEGT. The CDR3 runs 12 residues. V was cut by 6 bases and J by 9 bases, with 12 bases left in between. The CDR3 here is CASSQSRSEQFF. In DNA, the CDR3 is TGTGCCAGCAGCCAGAGTCGGAGTGAGCAGTTCTTC.

This clonotype was seen many times. The chain links TRBV7-9 to TRBJ1-1; D perhaps matches TRBD1 (6 bases). Germline V gives CDR1 SEHNR, CDR2 FQNEAQ (reference sequence). This CDR3 has 15 amino acids. Deletions cut 1 base from V and 9 bases from J, with 18 bases between. CDR3 sequence reads: CASSLDGGGRTQAFF. The CDR3 bases are TGTGCCAGCAGCTTAGATGGAGGGGGGAGAACTCAAGCTTTCTTT.

This clonotype was seen repeatedly, ten times or more. The V gene is TRBV12-3 or TRBV12-4, the J gene TRBJ1-2, with 9 bases matching TRBD1. The CDR3 runs to 14 residues. Losses at the gene ends were 5 bases for V and 7 bases for J; bases not matched to a gene: 8. DNA for the CDR3: TGTGCCAGCAGTCAAGACAGGGGGAAGAGTGGCTACACCTTC. Encoded protein: CASSQDRGKSGYTF.

The gene calls are TRBV28 and TRBJ2-1, with D possibly matching TRBD2 (5 bases). With 5 bases removed from V and 12 bases from J, the gap between germline ends came to 14 bases. The CDR3 covers 12 residues. Germline V CDR1 and CDR2: MDHEN, SYDVKM. The CDR3: CASSTLAVGQFF. CDR3 DNA sequence: TGTGCCAGCAGTACTCTAGCAGTTGGGCAGTTCTTC.

This clonotype has a count of ten or more. The rearrangement uses TRBV7-2 and TRBJ2-7, with D possibly being TRBD2 (5 bases). Trimming removed 6 bases from V and 3 bases from J, with 12 bases in between. CDR1 SGHTA and CDR2 FQGNSA come from the germline V gene. CDR3 length equals 13 residues. The CDR3 loop reads CASSQPGVYEQYF. CDR3 sequence (DNA): TGTGCCAGCAGTCAGCCCGGGGTCTACGAGCAGTACTTC.

This clonotype was detected ten times or more. The chain recombines TRBV20-1 with TRBJ1-3; D not certain. This CDR3 is 12 amino acids long. The ends were cut back, 6 bases at V and 0 bases at J, with 6 bases in the middle. Germline V CDR1 and CDR2: DFQATT, SNEGSKA (reference sequence). The CDR3 nucleotides are TGCAGTGCCGAGAGCTCTGGAAACACCATATATTTT. Translated: CSAESSGNTIYF.

This clonotype turned up a few times. The genes are TRBV10-2 and TRBJ1-1, with a possible D match to TRBD1 (5 bases). Per the germline V gene, CDR1 is WSHSY and CDR2 is SAAADI. The CDR3 has 13 residues. The V end was cut by 3 bases, the J end by 6 bases, with 11 bases between. CDR3 DNA: TGCGCCAGCAGTGAAGGAATCAGGGCTGAAGCTTTCTTT. Residues: CASSEGIRAEAFF.

This clonotype has a count of ten or more. V usage is TRBV28 and J usage is TRBJ2-6, with D maybe TRBD2 (6 bases). The CDR3 runs 16 residues. Germline CDR1 is MDHEN and CDR2 is SYDVKM. With 5 bases removed from V and 0 bases from J, the gap between germline ends came to 11 bases. CDR3 DNA sequence: TGTGCCAGCAGTCGCGGGGAGCTCTCTGGGGCCAACGTCCTGACTTTC. Translated, it gives CASSRGELSGANVLTF.

This clonotype was seen repeatedly, ten times or more. The chain has TRBV7-9 and TRBJ2-1, with 12 bases that match TRBD1. There are 18 residues in the CDR3. Germline CDR1 and CDR2: SEHNR and FQNEAQ (reference sequence). V dropped 2 bases and J dropped 9; count of bases not matched to a gene: 14. In nucleotides, the CDR3 is TGTGCCAGCAGCTTATTCCCACCCGGGGACAGGGGGCTGGTTGAGCAGTTCTTC. Its translation: CASSLFPPGDRGLVEQFF.

This clonotype has a handful of counts. The J gene is TRBJ1-5, the V gene TRBV28; TRBD1 is a possible D gene (5 bases). There are 15 residues in the CDR3. The germline CDR1 and CDR2 sequences are MDHEN and SYDVKM. Between the trimmed V and J ends, which lost 8 bases and 0 bases, there was a span of 14 bases. CDR3: CASGPDRDSNQPQHF. Here the CDR3 DNA reads TGTGCCAGCGGACCTGACAGAGATAGCAATCAGCCCCAGCATTTT.

This clonotype has ten or more counts. The rearrangement links TRBV5-1 to TRBJ2-3; perhaps TRBD1 as D (6 bases). V gave up 0 bases and J gave up 5 bases, with 16 bases separating them. Germline assignment: CDR1 SGHRS and CDR2 YFSETQ. The CDR3 totals 16 residues. The DNA of the CDR3 is TGCGCCAGCAGCTTGGGATCCGGCAGGGGCAAAGATACGCAGTATTTT. As protein: CASSLGSGRGKDTQYF.

This clonotype was recorded many times. The chain is built from TRBV18 and TRBJ1-3; D is ambiguous. The V and J ends lost 4 bases and 3 bases respectively, with 13 bases between them. This CDR3 is 15 amino acids long. Germline CDR1 KGHSH, CDR2 LQKENI. The CDR3 sequence: CASSQNGIFGNTIYF. CDR3 bases: TGTGCCAGCTCACAAAATGGTATTTTTGGAAACACCATATATTTT.

The chain has TRBV24-1 and TRBJ2-2; 7 bases map to TRBD1. J gave up 5 bases and V 4 bases, and 6 bases lay outside the gene matches. This CDR3 is built from 15 residues. Germline CDR1 is KGHDR and CDR2 is SFDVKD. CDR3 DNA sequence: TGTGCCACCAGTGACACCACGGGACAGACCGGGGAGCTGTTTTTT. Residues: CATSDTTGQTGELFF.

This clonotype was recorded at least ten times. The genes are TRBV5-6 and TRBJ2-5; 12 positions match TRBD2. This CDR3 comprises 14 residues. Germline CDR1 is SGHDT and CDR2 is YYEEEE. Trimming removed 3 bases from V and 3 bases from J; junction bases left unmatched: 0. CDR3 in amino acids: CASSWTSGEETQYF. CDR3 nucleotide sequence: TGTGCCAGCAGCTGGACTAGCGGGGAAGAGACCCAGTACTTC.

This clonotype was seen a handful of times. A junction boundary mismatches the germline segment, possibly from a read error. The CDR3 nucleotides are TGTGCCAACAGCCAAGATATTTCTGGTTACGAGCAGTACTTC. Translating gives CANSQDISGYEQYF. The rearrangement links TRBV4-2 to TRBJ2-7; D call uncertain. The CDR3 consists of 14 residues. Germline V gene sequence: CDR1 LGHNA, CDR2 YNFKEQ.

This clonotype was found many times. The chain combines TRBV18 with TRBJ2-1, with 10 positions matching TRBD2. CDR3 length: 16 residues. Germline lookup yields CDR1 KGHSH and CDR2 LQKENI. With 6 bases clipped from V and 4 bases from J, the junction kept 9 bases outside the gene matches. The CDR3 bases are TGTGCCAGCTCCCTCATACTAGCGGGGCCGTACAATGAGCAGTTCTTC. It specifies CASSLILAGPYNEQFF.

This clonotype was found many times. The genes are TRBV29-1 and TRBJ1-1, with D perhaps matching TRBD1 (6 bases). The CDR3 is 15 amino acids. CDR1 is SQVTM and CDR2 is ANQGSEA in the germline V gene. V was shortened by 3 bases and J by 5 bases, with 19 bases between the two germline ends. The CDR3 region is CSVDLGGAGETEAFF. The CDR3 DNA is TGCAGCGTTGACCTAGGGGGAGCAGGGGAAACTGAAGCTTTCTTT.

Only a few counts were recorded for this clonotype. The chain employs TRBV3-1 and TRBJ2-1; D may correspond to TRBD1 or TRBD2 (6 bases each). The ends were cut back, 4 bases at V and 2 bases at J, with 12 bases in the middle. Germline V gene sequence: CDR1 LGHDT, CDR2 YNNKEL (reference sequence). The CDR3 spans 15 residues. The CDR3 sequence: CASSPRGTTYNEQFF. For the CDR3, the DNA is TGTGCCAGCAGCCCTCGGGGGACAACCTACAATGAGCAGTTCTTC.